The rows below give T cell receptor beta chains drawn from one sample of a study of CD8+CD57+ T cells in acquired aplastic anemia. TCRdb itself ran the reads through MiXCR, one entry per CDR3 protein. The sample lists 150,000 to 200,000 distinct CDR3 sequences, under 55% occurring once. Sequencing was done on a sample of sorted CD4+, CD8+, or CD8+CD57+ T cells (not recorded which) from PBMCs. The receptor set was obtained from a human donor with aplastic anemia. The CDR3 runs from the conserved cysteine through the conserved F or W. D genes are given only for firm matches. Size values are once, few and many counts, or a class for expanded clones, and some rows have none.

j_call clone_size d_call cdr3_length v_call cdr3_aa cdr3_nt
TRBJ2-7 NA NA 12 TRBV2 CASEVTGDEQYF TGTGCCAGCGAGGTCACCGGAGACGAGCAGTACTTC
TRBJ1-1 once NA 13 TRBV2 CASSEARITEAFF TGTGCCAGCAGTGAAGCGCGAATCACTGAAGCTTTCTTT
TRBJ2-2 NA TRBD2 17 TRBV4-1 CASSQELAGVNTGELFF TGCGCCAGCAGCCAAGAACTAGCGGGGGTAAACACCGGGGAGCTGTTTTTT
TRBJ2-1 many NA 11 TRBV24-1 CATSDFNEQFF TGTGCCACCAGTGATTTCAATGAGCAGTTCTTC
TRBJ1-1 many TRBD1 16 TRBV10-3 CAISEAGQGADTEAFF TGTGCCATCAGTGAGGCCGGACAGGGAGCGGACACTGAAGCTTTCTTT
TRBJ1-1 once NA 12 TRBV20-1 CSARGEGAEAFF TGCAGTGCTAGAGGGGAGGGGGCTGAAGCTTTCTTT
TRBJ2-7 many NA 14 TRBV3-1 CASSPRLSSYEQYF TGTGCCAGCAGTCCAAGACTGAGCTCCTACGAGCAGTACTTC
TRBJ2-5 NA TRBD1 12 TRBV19 CASSVEQGDQYF TGTGCCAGTAGTGTAGAACAGGGGGACCAGTACTTC
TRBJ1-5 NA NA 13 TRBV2 CANPTGPFSYEHF TGTGCCAATCCGACAGGACCGTTCTCCTACGAGCATTTT
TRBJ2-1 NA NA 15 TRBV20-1 CSARDPTRGRETQFF TGCAGTGCTAGAGACCCAACCCGAGGAAGAGAGACCCAGTTCTTC
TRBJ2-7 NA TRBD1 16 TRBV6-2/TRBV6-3 CASSYKTGPSSYEQYF TGTGCCAGCAGTTATAAGACAGGGCCGAGCTCCTACGAGCAGTACTTC
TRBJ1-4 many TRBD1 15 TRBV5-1 CASSSPGGTNEKLFF TGCGCCAGCAGCTCACCAGGGGGAACTAATGAAAAACTGTTTTTT
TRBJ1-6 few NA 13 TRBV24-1 CATQGVGNSPLHF TGTGCCACCCAGGGCGTTGGGAATTCACCCCTCCACTTT
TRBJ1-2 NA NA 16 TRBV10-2 CASSELPATSTKGYTF TGCGCCAGCAGTGAGCTCCCTGCGACAAGTACGAAAGGCTACACCTTC